Shown below are 23 T cell receptor beta chains from a single sample sequenced in a study of blood T cell repertoires in COVID-19. The repertoire was sequenced with immunoSEQ multiplex PCR; TCRdb's copy has only in-frame clones and lacks some. The sample has a few hundred thousand clones, about 80% seen once. The sample was peripheral blood. Receptors were obtained from a human donor with acute or convalescent COVID-19. The donor label of this sample is uncertain.

This chain joins TRBV7-2 and TRBJ1-4; 8 nucleotides line up with TRBD1. Germline CDR1 SGHTA, CDR2 FQGNSA. The CDR3 covers 15 residues. Trimming removed 4 bases from V and 8 bases from J; junction bases left unmatched: 9. The CDR3 protein is CASSYRTGGLEKLFF. The CDR3 bases are TGTGCCAGCAGCTATCGAACAGGGGGACTAGAAAAACTGTTTTTT.

The chain combines TRBV3-1 (or the pseudogene TRBV3-2) with TRBJ1-3, with 9 bases lining up with TRBD1. This CDR3 region has 15 residues. With 3 bases clipped from V and 3 bases from J, the junction kept 3 bases outside the gene matches. The germline gives CDR1 LGHDT, CDR2 YNNKEL (reference sequence). This CDR3 is CASSQGQGGGNTIYF. The CDR3 bases are TGTGCCAGCAGCCAGGGACAGGGCGGTGGAAACACCATATATTTT.

The V call is TRBV11-3, the J call TRBJ2-5, with 8 nucleotides matching TRBD2. The CDR3 is 14 amino acids. Germline CDR1 SGHNT, CDR2 YENEEA. Trimming removed 5 bases from V and 2 bases from J; junction bases left unmatched: 4. CDR3: CASSHRGGQETQYF. CDR3 DNA: TGTGCCAGCAGCCACCGGGGGGGGCAAGAGACCCAGTACTTC. Drawing the rest from reference TRBV11-3 and TRBJ2-5, the complete variable domain is EAGVVQSPRYKIIEKKQPVAFWCNPISGHNTLYWYLQNLGQGPELLIRYENEEAVDDSQLPKDRFSAERLKGVDSTLKIQPAELGDSAVYLCASSHRGGQETQYFGPGTRLLVL.

The chain combines TRBV4-1 with TRBJ1-1; TRBD1 agrees at 8 bases. The ends lost 2 bases at V and 4 bases at J; junction bases unmatched: 3. Germline values: CDR1 MGHRA, CDR2 YSYEKL. The CDR3 spans 14 residues. The DNA for the CDR3 is TGCGCCAGCAGCCAATGGACAGGGAGCACTGAAGCTTTCTTT. It translates to CASSQWTGSTEAFF.

With regard to this clone: Other nucleotide sequences from this sample produce the same CDR3. The gene calls are TRBV2 and TRBJ2-7, with 7 bases lining up with TRBD1. CDR1 and CDR2 from the germline V gene are SNHLY and FYNNEI. The CDR3 is made up of 13 amino acids. The junction had 3 bases not matched to a gene; V was cut back by 7 bases and J by 0 bases. CDR3 in amino acids: CASNRDSSYEQYF. In DNA form, the CDR3 reads TGTGCCAGCAATAGGGACAGCTCCTACGAGCAGTACTTC.

J is TRBJ2-5 and V is TRBV28; perhaps TRBD2 as D (7 bases). In germline, CDR1 is MDHEN, CDR2 SYDVKM. The V and J ends lost 4 bases and 5 bases respectively, with 20 bases between them. The CDR3 spans 16 residues. Here the CDR3 DNA reads TGTGCCAGCAGTTCGGGGGGACAACCCCGGTACGAGACCCAGTACTTC. Translation: CASSSGGQPRYETQYF. Complete variable domain (other parts from reference TRBV28 and TRBJ2-5): DVKVTQSSRYLVKRTGEKVFLECVQDMDHENMFWYRQDPGLGLRLIYFSYDVKMKEKGDIPEGYSVSREKKERFSLILESASTNQTSMYLCASSSGGQPRYETQYFGPGTRLLVL.

The gene calls are TRBV29-1 and TRBJ2-4; D possibly corresponds to TRBD1 (6 bases). Germline CDR1 reads SQVTM; CDR2 reads ANQGSEA. CDR3 length: 13 residues. The V gene lost 6 bases and the J gene lost 4 bases, with 13 bases spanning the gap. Written as DNA, the CDR3 is TGCAGCGTGAGAAAGGACAGTAAAAACATTCAGTACTTC. The encoded protein is CSVRKDSKNIQYF.

V and J are TRBV29-1 and TRBJ2-7, with 13 bases aligning to TRBD2. CDR1 is SQVTM and CDR2 is ANQGSEA in the germline V gene. J was trimmed by 11 bases and V by 7 bases; bases with no gene match: 11. The CDR3 has 13 residues. As DNA, the CDR3 is TGCAGCGCTAGGACTAGCGGGAGTTTAGGGGAGTACTTC. This encodes CSARTSGSLGEYF.

V is TRBV3-1 (or the pseudogene TRBV3-2) and J is TRBJ2-7; 9 bases align to TRBD1. From germline, CDR1 is LGHDT and CDR2 YNNKEL (reference sequence). The CDR3 extends over 16 amino acids. The ends lost 1 base at V and 3 bases at J; junction bases unmatched: 7. CDR3 sequence reads: CASSQGPDRGIYEQYF. The CDR3 DNA sequence: TGTGCCAGCAGCCAAGGTCCGGACAGGGGAATCTACGAGCAGTACTTC.

The rearrangement uses TRBV6-5 and TRBJ2-7, with 8 bases aligning to TRBD2. V lost 8 bases, J lost 0 bases, and 9 bases stayed unmatched. CDR1 MNHEY and CDR2 SVGAGI come from the germline V gene. This CDR3 comprises 15 residues. CDR3 DNA sequence: TGTGCCAGCTCCCTCGCGAGCGGGAGCTCCTACGAGCAGTACTTC. Its translation is CASSLASGSSYEQYF.

The V call is TRBV28, the J call TRBJ1-2; the match to TRBD1 covers 10 bases. CDR1 is MDHEN and CDR2 is SYDVKM in the germline V gene. This CDR3 comprises 15 residues. Trimming cost V 5 bases and J 8 bases; bases outside gene matches: 11. The CDR3 bases are TGTGCCAGCAGTCTAACTCCCGGGACAGGGGAAGGCTACACCTTC. This codes for CASSLTPGTGEGYTF.

The chain is built from TRBV10-2 and TRBJ2-3; D remains unclear. CDR1 WSHSY and CDR2 SAAADI come from the germline V gene. The V end was cut by 1 base, the J end by 1 base, with 6 bases between. This CDR3 comprises 14 residues. The CDR3 DNA is TGCGCCAGCAGTGAGTTGGCCCGCACAGATACGCAGTATTTT. Amino acids: CASSELARTDTQYF.

V is TRBV3-1 (or the pseudogene TRBV3-2) and J is TRBJ1-2; 11 positions match TRBD1. CDR1 is LGHDT and CDR2 is YNNKEL in the germline V gene (reference sequence). CDR3 length equals 14 residues. V trimming: 6 bases; J trimming: 4 bases; junction bases outside the gene matches: 4. This CDR3 reads CASSRTGGVYGYTF. DNA of the CDR3: TGTGCCAGCAGTCGGACAGGGGGCGTCTATGGCTACACCTTC.

The rearrangement links TRBV12-5 to TRBJ2-1; 8 bases line up with TRBD2. The germline V gene encodes CDR1 LGHNT and CDR2 FRNRAP. CDR3 size: 14 residues. V gave up 5 bases and J gave up 5 bases; unmatched junction bases: 5. DNA for the CDR3: TGTGCTAGTGGTCGAGGTAGCGGGGACAATGAGCAGTTCTTC. As protein: CASGRGSGDNEQFF.

This clone was seen a few times. In nucleotides, the CDR3 is TGTGCCACCAGCCTCGCTAACTATGGCTACACCTTC. It translates to CATSLANYGYTF. This sequence joins TRBV15 and TRBJ1-2; D is uncertain. Between the trimmed V and J ends, which lost 5 bases and 0 bases, there was a span of 4 bases. The CDR3 consists of 12 residues. Germline CDR1 LNHNV, CDR2 YYDKDF (reference sequence).

The chain combines TRBV2 with TRBJ2-7; D ambiguous. CDR1 and CDR2 from the germline V gene are SNHLY and FYNNEI. This CDR3 contains 12 residues. Trimming removed 8 bases at V and 3 bases at J, with 11 bases between. CDR3 coding DNA: TGTGCCAGCGGCCGGGTGGGCTACGAGCAGTACTTC. The encoded protein is CASGRVGYEQYF.

The table lists this clone with a count of one. The chain joins TRBV10-1 to TRBJ2-7; 7 bases align to TRBD1. Per germline, CDR1 WNHNN and CDR2 SYGVQD (reference sequence). Losses at the gene ends were 2 bases for V and 3 bases for J; bases not matched to a gene: 1. This CDR3 has 13 amino acids. This chain's CDR3 is CASSEDRDYEQYF. In DNA, the CDR3 is TGCGCCAGCAGTGAGGACAGGGACTACGAGCAGTACTTC.

The rearrangement joins TRBV3-1 (or the pseudogene TRBV3-2) to TRBJ1-3; D is ambiguous. The CDR3 loop spans 14 amino acids. Trimming pared 4 bases from V and 2 bases from J, leaving 9 bases between. Germline CDR1 and CDR2: LGHDT and YNNKEL (reference sequence). CDR3 sequence (DNA): TGTGCCAGCAGCCCTCCTACGACTGGAAACACCATATATTTT. This sequence encodes CASSPPTTGNTIYF.

The V call is TRBV18, the J call TRBJ1-3; D uncertain. The CDR3 extends over 18 amino acids. CDR1 and CDR2 from the germline V gene are KGHSH and LQKENI. Trimming cost V 4 bases and J 0 bases, with 19 bases left between them. CDR3 region: CASSLSLAALSSGNTIYF. The CDR3 nucleotides are TGTGCCAGCTCACTATCCCTGGCGGCTTTAAGCTCTGGAAACACCATATATTTT.

This clone was seen just once. The V and J genes are TRBV2 and TRBJ2-1; 9 positions match TRBD1. Losses at the gene ends were 6 bases for V and 8 bases for J; bases not matched to a gene: 5. This CDR3 is built from 13 residues. CDR1 and CDR2 (germline): SNHLY, FYNNEI. CDR3 in DNA: TGTGCCAGCAGCCTGGACAGGGGCGATGAGCAGTTCTTC. It encodes CASSLDRGDEQFF.

The chain carries TRBV30 and TRBJ1-1; D is ambiguous. The germline V gene has CDR1 GTSNPN and CDR2 SVGIG (reference sequence). V lost 4 bases, J lost 1 base, and 10 bases lay in between. This CDR3 contains 13 residues. The CDR3 is CAWMPLRNTEAFF. DNA of the CDR3: TGTGCCTGGATGCCTCTCAGGAACACTGAAGCTTTCTTT.

This clone has just a few counts. V is TRBV19 and J is TRBJ2-1; a possible D gene is TRBD1 (6 bases). The CDR3 runs to 16 residues. Germline lookup yields CDR1 LNHDA and CDR2 SQIVND (reference sequence). Between the trimmed V and J ends, which lost 2 bases and 5 bases, there was a span of 16 bases. The CDR3 DNA is TGTGCCAGTAGTATAAACTGGCAGGGGAACAACAATGAGCAGTTCTTC. Its protein is CASSINWQGNNNEQFF. Variable domain in full (rest from reference TRBV19 and TRBJ2-1): DGGITQSPKYLFRKEGQNVTLSCEQNLNHDAMYWYRQDPGQGLRLIYYSQIVNDFQKGDIAEGYSVSREKKESFPLTVTSAQKNPTAFYLCASSINWQGNNNEQFFGPGTRLTVL.

The rearrangement joins TRBV5-1 to TRBJ2-1; TRBD2 might be the D (5 bases). The CDR3 is 13 amino acids. V was trimmed by 7 bases and J by 1 base, leaving 9 bases between them. CDR1 SGHRS and CDR2 YFSETQ come from the germline V gene. The CDR3 nucleotides are TGCGCCAGCCACGGGGTGTCCTACAATGAGCAGTTCTTC. Translated: CASHGVSYNEQFF.